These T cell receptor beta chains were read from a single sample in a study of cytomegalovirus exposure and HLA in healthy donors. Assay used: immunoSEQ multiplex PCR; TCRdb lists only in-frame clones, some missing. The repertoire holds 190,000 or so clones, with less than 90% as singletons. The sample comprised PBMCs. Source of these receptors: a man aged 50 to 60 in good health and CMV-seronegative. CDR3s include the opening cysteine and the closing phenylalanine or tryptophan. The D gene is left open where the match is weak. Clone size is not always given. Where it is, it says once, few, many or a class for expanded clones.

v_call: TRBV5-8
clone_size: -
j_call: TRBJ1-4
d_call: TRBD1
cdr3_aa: CASSLGDPTGAYEKLFF
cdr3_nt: TGTGCCAGCAGCTTGGGGGACCCGACAGGGGCATATGAAAAACTGTTTTTT

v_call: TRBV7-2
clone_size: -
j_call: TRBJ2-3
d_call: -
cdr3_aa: CASSFGGSSTRPQTTQYF
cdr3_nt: TGTGCCAGCAGCTTCGGAGGGTCTAGCACAAGACCACAGACTACGCAGTATTTT

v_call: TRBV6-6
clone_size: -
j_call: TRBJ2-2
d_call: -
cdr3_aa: CASTYPGTGELFF
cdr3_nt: TGTGCCAGCACCTACCCGGGGACCGGGGAGCTGTTTTTT

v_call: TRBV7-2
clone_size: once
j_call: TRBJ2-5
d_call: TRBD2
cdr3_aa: CASTVGGTSLKTQYF
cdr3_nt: TGTGCCAGCACCGTAGGTGGGACTAGCCTGAAGACCCAGTACTTC

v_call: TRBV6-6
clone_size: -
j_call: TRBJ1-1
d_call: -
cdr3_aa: CASRQGLGSEAFF
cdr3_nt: TGTGCCAGCAGACAGGGTCTAGGGTCTGAAGCTTTCTTT

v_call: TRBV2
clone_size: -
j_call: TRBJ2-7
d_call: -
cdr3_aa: CASVGPRGYEQYF
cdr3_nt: TGTGCCAGCGTTGGGCCCCGGGGCTACGAGCAGTACTTC

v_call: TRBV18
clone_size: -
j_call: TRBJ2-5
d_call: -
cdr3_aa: CASSQQEGQETQYF
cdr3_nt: TGTGCCAGCTCACAACAGGAGGGCCAGGAGACCCAGTACTTC

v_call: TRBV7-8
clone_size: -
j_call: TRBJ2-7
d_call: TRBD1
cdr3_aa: CASSPRDRASYEQYF
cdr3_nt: TGTGCCAGCAGCCCCCGGGACAGGGCCTCCTACGAGCAGTACTTC

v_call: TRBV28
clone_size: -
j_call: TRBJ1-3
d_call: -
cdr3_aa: CASSFWRSSGNTIYF
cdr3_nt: TGTGCCAGCAGTTTCTGGAGGAGCTCTGGAAACACCATATATTTT

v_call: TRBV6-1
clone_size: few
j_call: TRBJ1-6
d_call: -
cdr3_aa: CASSSDRSNHF
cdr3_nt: TGTGCCAGCAGTTCAGACAGGTCCAACCACTTT